This TCR beta chain was profiled in a study of post-analysis software for immune sequencing data. Worth noting for this clonotype: As yet, its antigen is unknown.

Libraries were made from TCR beta cDNA, and they carried unique molecular identifiers. From the PCR reads, TCRdb called clonotypes with MiXCR, one entry per CDR3 protein. Of hundreds of thousands of distinct CDR3 sequences listed, approximately 59% were seen once; the top ten hold about 11%. The CDR3 has 13 amino acids. CDR1 and CDR2 (germline): SQVTM, ANQGSEA. Trimming took 5 bases from V and 0 from J, leaving 7 bases between them. Study conclusions and caveats: Those with multiple sclerosis, the patient group, showed significantly lower normalized Chao1 diversity than controls. Five TRBV segments occurring more often in patients than controls included TRBV5-6, TRBV5-1 and TRBV20-1.

The source material was blood. The sequence derives from a girl aged 2 to 10 with multiple sclerosis. V usage is TRBV29-1 and J usage is TRBJ2-2; the D is unclear. The CDR3 bases are TGCAGCGTTCCACGGGCGAACACCGGGGAGCTGTTTTTT. Its protein product is CSVPRANTGELFF.